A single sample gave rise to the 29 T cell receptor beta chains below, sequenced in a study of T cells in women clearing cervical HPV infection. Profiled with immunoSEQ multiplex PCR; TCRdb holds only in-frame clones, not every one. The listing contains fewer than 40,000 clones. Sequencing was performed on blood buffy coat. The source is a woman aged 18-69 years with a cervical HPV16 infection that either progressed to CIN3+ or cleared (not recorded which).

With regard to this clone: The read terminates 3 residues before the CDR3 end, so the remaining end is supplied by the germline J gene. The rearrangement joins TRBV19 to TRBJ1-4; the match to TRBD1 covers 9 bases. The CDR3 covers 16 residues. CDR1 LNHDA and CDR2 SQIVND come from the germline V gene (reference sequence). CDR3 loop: CASSRSLGTGLSPLFF. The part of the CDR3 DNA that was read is TGTGCCAGTAGTCGATCGCTTGGGACAGGGCTCTCACCA.

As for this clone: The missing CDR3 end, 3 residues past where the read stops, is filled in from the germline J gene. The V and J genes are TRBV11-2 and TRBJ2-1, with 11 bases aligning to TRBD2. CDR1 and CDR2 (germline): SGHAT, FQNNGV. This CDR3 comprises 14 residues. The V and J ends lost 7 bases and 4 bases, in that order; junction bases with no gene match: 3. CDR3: CASNLAGGYNEQFF. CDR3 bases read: TGTGCCAGCAATCTAGCGGGGGGTTACAATGAG.

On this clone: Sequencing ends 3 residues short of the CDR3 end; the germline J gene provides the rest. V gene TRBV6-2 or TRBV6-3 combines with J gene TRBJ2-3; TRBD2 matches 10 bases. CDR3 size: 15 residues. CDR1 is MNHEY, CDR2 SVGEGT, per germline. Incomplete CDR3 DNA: TGTGCCAGCAGTAGTTCTAGCGGGAGTCTAGAGACG. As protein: CASSSSSGSLET. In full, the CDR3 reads CASSSSSGSLETQYF.

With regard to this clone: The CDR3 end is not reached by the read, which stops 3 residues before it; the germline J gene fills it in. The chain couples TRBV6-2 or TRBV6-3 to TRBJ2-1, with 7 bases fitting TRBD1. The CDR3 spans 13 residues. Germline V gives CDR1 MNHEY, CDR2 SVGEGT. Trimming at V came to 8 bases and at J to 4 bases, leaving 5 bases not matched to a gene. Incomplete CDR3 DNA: TGTGCCAGCGCAACAGGGGTTTACAATGAG. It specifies CASATGVYNE. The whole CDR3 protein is CASATGVYNEQFF.

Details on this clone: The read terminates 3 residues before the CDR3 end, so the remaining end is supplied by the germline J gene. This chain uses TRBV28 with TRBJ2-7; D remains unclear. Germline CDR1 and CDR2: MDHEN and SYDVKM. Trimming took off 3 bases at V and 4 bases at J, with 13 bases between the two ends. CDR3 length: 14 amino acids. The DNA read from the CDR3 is TGTGCCAGCAGTTTGTCCAGAGATCCTTACGAG. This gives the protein CASSLSRDPYE. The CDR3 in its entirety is CASSLSRDPYEQYF.

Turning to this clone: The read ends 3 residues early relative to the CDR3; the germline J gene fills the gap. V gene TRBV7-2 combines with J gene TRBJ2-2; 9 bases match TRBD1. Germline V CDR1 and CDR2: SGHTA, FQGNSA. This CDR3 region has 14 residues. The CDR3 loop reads CASSSGTGYSPLFF. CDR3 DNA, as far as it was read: TGTGCCAGCAGCTCGGGGACAGGGTACTCACCG.

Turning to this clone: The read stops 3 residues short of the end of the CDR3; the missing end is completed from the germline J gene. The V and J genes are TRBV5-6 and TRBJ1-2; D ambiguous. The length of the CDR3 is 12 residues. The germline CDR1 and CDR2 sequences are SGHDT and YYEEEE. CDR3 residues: CASSSATDTYTF. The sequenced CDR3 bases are TGTGCCAGCAGCTCCGCCACAGATACC.

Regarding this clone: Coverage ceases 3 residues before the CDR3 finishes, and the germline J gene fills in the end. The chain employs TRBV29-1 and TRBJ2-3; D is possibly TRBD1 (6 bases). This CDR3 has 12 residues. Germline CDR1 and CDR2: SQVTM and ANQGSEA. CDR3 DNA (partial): TGCAGCACTACAGGGATTGGGGAGACG. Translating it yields CSTTGIGET. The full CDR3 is CSTTGIGETQYF.

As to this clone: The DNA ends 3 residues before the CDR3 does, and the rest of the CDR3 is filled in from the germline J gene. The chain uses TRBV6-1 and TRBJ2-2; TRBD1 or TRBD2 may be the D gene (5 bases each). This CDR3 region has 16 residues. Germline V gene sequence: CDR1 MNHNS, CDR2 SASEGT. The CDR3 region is CASSEARGLLITPLFF. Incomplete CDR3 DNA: TGTGCCAGCAGTGAAGCGAGGGGTTTGCTCATCACACCG.

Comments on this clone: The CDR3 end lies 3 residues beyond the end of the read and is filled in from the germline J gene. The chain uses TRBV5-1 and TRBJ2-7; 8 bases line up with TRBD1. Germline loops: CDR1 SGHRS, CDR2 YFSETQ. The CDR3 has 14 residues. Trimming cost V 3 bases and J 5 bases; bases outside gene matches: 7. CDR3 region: CASSSRTGSDEQYF. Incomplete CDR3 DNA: TGCGCCAGCAGCTCCCGGACAGGGTCCGACGAG.

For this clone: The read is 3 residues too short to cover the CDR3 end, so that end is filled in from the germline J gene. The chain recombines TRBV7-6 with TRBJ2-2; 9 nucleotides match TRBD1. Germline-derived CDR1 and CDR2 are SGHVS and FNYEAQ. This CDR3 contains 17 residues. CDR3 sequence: CASSLRTGAGQANVLFF. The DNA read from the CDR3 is TGTGCCAGCAGCCTACGGACAGGGGCGGGTCAGGCCAACGTG.

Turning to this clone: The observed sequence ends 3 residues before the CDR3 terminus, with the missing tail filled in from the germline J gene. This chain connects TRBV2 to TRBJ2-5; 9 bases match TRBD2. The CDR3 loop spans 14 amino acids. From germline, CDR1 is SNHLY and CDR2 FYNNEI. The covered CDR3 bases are TGTGCCAGCAGTGGTAGCGGGGGCGCGGGAACC. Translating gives CASSGSGGAGT. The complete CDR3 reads CASSGSGGAGTQYF.

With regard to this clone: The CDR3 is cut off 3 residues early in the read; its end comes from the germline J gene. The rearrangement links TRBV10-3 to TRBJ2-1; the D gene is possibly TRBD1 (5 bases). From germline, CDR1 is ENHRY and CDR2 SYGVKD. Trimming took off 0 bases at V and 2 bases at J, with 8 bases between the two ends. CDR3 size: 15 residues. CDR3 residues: CAISESETAYNEQFF. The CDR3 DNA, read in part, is TGTGCCATCAGTGAGTCGGAGACAGCCTACAATGAG.

This CDR3 reads CASSQELTAYNEQFF. CDR3 bases read: TGCGCCAGCAGCCAAGAATTAACAGCATACAATGAG. The V and J genes are TRBV4-1 and TRBJ2-1; D not certain. The sequenced fragment ends 3 residues before the CDR3 boundary, so the rest is inferred from the germline J gene. The CDR3 loop spans 15 amino acids. Looked up from germline, CDR1 is MGHRA and CDR2 is YSYEKL. Trimming left V 0 bases short and J 4 bases short, with 10 bases between.

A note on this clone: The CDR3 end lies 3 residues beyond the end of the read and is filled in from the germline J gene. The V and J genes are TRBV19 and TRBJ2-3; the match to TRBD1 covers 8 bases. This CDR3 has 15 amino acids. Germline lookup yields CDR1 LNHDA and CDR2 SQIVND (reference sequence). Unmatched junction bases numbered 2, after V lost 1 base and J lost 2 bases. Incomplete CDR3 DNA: TGTGCCAGTAGTATAGGGACAGGGCACACAGATACG. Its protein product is CASSIGTGHTDT. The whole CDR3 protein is CASSIGTGHTDTQYF.

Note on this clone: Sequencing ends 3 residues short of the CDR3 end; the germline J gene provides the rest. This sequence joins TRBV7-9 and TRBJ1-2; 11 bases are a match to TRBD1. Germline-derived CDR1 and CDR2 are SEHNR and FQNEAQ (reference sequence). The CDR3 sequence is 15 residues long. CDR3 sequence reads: CASSSTGTGGYDYTF. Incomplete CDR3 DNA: TGTGCCAGCAGCAGCACCGGGACAGGGGGGTACGAC.

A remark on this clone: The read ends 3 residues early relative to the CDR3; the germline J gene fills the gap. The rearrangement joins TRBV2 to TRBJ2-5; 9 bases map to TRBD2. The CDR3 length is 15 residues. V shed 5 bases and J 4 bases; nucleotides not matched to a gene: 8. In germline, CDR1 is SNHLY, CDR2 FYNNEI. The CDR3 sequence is CASSKIAGAGETQYF. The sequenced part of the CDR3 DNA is TGTGCCAGCAGTAAAATAGCGGGAGCGGGAGAGACC.

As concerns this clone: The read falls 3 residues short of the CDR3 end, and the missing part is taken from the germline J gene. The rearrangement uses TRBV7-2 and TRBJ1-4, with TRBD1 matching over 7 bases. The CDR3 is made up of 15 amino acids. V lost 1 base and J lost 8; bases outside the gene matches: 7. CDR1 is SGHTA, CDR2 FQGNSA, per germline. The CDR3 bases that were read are TGTGCCAGCAGCTTAGTCTGGGACAGAAAAGAAAAA. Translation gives CASSLVWDRKEK. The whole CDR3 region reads CASSLVWDRKEKLFF.

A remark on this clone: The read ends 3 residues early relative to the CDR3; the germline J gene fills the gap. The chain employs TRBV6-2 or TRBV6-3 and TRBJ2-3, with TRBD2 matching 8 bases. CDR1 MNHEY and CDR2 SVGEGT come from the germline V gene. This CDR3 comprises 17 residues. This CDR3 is CASSYDRGSGTGETQYF. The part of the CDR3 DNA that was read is TGTGCCAGCAGTTACGATCGGGGTAGCGGGACGGGAGAGACG.

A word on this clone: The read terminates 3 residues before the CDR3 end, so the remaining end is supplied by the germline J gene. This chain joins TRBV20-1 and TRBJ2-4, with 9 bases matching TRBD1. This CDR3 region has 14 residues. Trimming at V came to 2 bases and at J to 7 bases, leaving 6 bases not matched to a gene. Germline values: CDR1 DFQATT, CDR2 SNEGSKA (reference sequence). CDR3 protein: CSARRGQGNNIQYF. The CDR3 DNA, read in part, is TGCAGTGCTAGAAGGGGACAGGGTAATAACATT.

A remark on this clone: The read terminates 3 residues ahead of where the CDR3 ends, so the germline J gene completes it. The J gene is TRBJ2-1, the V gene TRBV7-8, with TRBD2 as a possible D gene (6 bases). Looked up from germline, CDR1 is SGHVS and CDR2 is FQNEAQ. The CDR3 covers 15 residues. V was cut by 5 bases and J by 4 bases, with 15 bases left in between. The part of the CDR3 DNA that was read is TGTGCCAGCAGCCGATCCCCTGGGGGGTACAATGAG. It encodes CASSRSPGGYNE. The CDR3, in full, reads CASSRSPGGYNEQFF.

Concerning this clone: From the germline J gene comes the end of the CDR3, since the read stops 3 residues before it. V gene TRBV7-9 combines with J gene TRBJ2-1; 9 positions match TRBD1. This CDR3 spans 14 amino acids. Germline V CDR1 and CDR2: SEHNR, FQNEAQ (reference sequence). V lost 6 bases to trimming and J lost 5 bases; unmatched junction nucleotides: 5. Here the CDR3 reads CASRTGGANNEQFF. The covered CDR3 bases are TGTGCCAGCAGAACAGGGGGCGCGAACAATGAG.

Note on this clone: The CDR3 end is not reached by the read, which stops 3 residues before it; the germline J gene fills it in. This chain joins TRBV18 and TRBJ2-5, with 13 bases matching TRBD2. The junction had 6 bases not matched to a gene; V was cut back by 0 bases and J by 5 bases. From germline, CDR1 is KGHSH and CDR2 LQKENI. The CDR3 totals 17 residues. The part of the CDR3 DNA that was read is TGTGCCAGCTCACCACCGACTAGCGGGGGGCATTGGGAGACC. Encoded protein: CASSPPTSGGHWET. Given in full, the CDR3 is CASSPPTSGGHWETQYF.

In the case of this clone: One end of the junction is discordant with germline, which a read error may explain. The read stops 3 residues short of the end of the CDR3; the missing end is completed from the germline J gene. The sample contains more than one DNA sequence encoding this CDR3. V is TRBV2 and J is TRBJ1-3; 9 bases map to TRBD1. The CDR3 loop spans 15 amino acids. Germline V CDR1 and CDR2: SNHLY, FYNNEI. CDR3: CASSGQGFSGNTIYF. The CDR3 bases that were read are TGTGCCAGCAGCGGACAGGGGTTCTCTGGAAACACA.

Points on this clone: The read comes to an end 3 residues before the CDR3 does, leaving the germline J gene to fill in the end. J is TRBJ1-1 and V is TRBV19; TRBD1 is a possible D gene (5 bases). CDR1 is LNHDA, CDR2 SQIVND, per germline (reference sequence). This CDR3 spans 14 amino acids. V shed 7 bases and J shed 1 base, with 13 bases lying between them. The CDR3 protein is CASNEFRGNTEAFF. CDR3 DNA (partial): TGTGCCAGTAATGAGTTTAGGGGGAACACTGAA.

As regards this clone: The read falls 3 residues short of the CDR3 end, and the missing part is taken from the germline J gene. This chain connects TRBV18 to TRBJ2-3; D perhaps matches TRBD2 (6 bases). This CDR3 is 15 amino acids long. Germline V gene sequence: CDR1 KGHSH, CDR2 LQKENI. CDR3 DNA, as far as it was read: TGTGCCAGCTCACCTCGGGACTCCCTGAATCAGCCG. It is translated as CASSPRDSLNQP. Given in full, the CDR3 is CASSPRDSLNQPQYF.

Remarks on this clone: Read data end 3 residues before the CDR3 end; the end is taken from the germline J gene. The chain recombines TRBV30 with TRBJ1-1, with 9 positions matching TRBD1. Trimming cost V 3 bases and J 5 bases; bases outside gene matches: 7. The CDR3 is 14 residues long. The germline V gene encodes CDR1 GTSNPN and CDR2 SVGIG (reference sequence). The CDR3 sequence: CAWRGQGIGTEAFF. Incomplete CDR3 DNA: TGTGCCTGGAGGGGACAGGGAATCGGGACTGAA.

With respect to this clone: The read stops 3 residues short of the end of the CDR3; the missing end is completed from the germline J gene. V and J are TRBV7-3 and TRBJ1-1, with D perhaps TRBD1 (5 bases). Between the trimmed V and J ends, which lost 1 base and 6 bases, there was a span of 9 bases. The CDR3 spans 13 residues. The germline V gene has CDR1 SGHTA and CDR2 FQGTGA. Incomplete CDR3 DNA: TGTGCCAGCAGCTTAAGGGGGGGTTCTGAA. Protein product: CASSLRGGSE. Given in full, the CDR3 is CASSLRGGSEAFF.

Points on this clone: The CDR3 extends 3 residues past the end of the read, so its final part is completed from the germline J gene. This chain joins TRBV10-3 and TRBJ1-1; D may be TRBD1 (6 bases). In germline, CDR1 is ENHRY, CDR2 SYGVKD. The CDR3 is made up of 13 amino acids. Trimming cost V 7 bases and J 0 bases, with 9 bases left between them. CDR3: CAITAGVNTEAFF. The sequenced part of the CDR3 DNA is TGTGCCATCACTGCAGGGGTGAACACTGAA.